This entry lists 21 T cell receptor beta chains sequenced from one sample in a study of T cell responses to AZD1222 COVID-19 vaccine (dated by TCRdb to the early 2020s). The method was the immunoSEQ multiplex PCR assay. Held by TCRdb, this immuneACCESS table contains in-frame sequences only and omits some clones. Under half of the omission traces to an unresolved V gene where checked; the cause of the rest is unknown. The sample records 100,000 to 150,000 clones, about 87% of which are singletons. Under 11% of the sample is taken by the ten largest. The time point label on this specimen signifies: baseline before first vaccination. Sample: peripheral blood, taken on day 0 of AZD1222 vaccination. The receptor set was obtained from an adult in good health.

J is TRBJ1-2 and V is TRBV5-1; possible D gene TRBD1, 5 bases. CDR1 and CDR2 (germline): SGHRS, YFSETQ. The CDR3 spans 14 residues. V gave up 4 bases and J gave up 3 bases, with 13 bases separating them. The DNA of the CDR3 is TGCGCCAGCAGCCGGACAACGCCAGACTATGGCTACACCTTC. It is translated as CASSRTTPDYGYTF.

In DNA, the CDR3 is TGTGCCAGCAGCGTAGTCGGGGGAGAGCAGTACTTC. Translation gives CASSVVGGEQYF. The chain links TRBV9 to TRBJ2-7, with a weak D call TRBD2 (6 bases). CDR3 size: 12 residues. V was clipped by 0 bases and J by 7 bases, with 8 bases between them. In germline, CDR1 is SGDLS, CDR2 YYNGEE.

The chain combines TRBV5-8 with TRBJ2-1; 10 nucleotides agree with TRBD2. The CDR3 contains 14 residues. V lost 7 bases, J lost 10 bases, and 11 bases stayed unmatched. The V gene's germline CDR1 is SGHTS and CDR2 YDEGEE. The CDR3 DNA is TGTGCCAGCGCGGCCCAGCGGGGGGGGTGGGAGCAGTTCTTC. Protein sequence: CASAAQRGGWEQFF.

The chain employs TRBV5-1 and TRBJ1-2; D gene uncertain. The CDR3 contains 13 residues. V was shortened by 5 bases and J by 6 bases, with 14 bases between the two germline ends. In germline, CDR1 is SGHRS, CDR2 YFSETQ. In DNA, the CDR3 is TGCGCCAGCAGTTCGGCCGTTTTGGATGGCTACACCTTC. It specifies CASSSAVLDGYTF. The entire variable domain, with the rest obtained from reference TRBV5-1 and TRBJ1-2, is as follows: KAGVTQTPRYLIKTRGQQVTLSCSPISGHRSVSWYQQTPGQGLQFLFEYFSETQRNKGNFPGRFSGRQFSNSRSEMNVSTLELGDSALYLCASSSAVLDGYTFGSGTRLTVV.

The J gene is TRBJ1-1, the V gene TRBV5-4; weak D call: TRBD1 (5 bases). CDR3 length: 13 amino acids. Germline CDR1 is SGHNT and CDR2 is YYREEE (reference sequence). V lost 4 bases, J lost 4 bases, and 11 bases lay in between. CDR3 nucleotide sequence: TGTGCCAGCAGCGGGGGTTGGGGCACTGAAGCTTTCTTT. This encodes CASSGGWGTEAFF.

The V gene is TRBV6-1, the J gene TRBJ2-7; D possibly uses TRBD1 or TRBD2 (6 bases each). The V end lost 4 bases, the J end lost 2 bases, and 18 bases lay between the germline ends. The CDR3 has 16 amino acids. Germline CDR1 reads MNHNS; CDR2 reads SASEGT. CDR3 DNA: TGTGCCAGCAGTGCCGGGGGCATAAGCGACCCCTACGAGCAGTACTTC. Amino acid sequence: CASSAGGISDPYEQYF.

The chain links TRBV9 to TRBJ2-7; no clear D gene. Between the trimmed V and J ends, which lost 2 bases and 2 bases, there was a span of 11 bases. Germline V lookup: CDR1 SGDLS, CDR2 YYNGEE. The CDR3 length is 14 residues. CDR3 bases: TGTGCCAGCAGCGTGACGCCCACCACCTACGAGCAGTACTTC. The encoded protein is CASSVTPTTYEQYF.

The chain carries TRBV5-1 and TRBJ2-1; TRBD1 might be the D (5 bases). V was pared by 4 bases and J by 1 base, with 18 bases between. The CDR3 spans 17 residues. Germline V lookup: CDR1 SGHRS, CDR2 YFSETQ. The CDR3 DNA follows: TGCGCCAGCAGCCCAACTTCAGGGCAAGGGTCCTACAATGAGCAGTTCTTC. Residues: CASSPTSGQGSYNEQFF.

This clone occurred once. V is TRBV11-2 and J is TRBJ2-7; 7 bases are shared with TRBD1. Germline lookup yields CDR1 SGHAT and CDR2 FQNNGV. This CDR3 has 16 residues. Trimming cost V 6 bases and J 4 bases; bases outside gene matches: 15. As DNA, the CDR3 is TGTGCCAGCAGACTAAGACAGGGTTTGGGATATTACGAGCAGTACTTC. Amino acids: CASRLRQGLGYYEQYF.

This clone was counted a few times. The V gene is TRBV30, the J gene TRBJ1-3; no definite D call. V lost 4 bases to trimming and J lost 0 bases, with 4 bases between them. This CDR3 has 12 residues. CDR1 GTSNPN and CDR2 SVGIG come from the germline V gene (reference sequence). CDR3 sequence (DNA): TGTGCCTGGAAGAGCTCTGGAAACACCATATATTTT. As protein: CAWKSSGNTIYF.

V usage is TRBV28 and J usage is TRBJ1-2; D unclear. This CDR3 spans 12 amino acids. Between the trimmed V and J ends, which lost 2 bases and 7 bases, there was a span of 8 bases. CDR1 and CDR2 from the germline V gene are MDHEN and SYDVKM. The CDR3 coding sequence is TGTGCCAGCAGTTTAAGGGAGGGTGGCTACACCTTC. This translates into CASSLREGGYTF.

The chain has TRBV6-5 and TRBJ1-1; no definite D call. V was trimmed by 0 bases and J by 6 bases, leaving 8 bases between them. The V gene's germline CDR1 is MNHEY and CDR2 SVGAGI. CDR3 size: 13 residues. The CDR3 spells CASSYSGWSEAFF. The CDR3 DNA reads TGTGCCAGCAGTTACTCGGGGTGGTCTGAAGCTTTCTTT.

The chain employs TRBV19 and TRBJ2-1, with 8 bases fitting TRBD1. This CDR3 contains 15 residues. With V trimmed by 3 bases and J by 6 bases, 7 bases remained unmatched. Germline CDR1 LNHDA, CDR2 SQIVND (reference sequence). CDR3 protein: CASSIGQGSLNEQFF. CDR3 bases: TGTGCCAGTAGTATCGGACAGGGATCCCTCAATGAGCAGTTCTTC.

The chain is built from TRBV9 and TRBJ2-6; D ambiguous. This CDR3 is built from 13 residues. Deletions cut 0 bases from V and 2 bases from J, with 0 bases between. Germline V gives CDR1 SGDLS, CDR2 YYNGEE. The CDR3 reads CASSVAGANVLTF. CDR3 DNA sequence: TGTGCCAGCAGCGTAGCTGGGGCCAACGTCCTGACTTTC.

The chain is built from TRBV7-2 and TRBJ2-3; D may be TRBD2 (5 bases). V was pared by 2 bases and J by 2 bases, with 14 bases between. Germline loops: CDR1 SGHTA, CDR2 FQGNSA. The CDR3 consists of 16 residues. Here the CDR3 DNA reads TGTGCCAGCAGCTTATCCGACTACTCGTTCACAGATACGCAGTATTTT. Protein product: CASSLSDYSFTDTQYF.

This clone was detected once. This CDR3 is CASSYVGGNTEAFF. CDR3 coding DNA: TGTGCCAGCAGTTACGTCGGCGGGAACACTGAAGCTTTCTTT. The chain links TRBV6-5 to TRBJ1-1, with D unclear. The CDR3 totals 14 residues. Germline CDR1 MNHEY, CDR2 SVGAGI. Trimming took 2 bases from V and 1 from J, leaving 8 bases between them.

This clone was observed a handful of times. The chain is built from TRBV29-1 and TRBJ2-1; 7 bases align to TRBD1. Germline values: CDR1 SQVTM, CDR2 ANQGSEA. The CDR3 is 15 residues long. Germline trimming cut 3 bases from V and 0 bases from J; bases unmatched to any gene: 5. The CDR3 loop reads CSVDETGISYNEQFF. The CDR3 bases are TGCAGCGTTGACGAGACAGGGATCTCCTACAATGAGCAGTTCTTC.

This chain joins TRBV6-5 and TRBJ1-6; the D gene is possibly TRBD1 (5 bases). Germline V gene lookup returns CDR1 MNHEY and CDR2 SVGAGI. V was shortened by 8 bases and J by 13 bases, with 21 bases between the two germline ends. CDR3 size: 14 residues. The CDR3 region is CASAGGEPTRPLHF. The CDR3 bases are TGTGCCAGCGCGGGGGGGGAACCTACCAGGCCCCTCCACTTT.

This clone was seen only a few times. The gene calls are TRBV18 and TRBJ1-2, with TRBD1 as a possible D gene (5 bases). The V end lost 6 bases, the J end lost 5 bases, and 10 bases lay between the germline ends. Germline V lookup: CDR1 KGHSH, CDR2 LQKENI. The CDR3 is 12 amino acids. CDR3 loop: CASSDDSYGYTF. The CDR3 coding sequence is TGTGCCAGCTCGGACGACAGTTATGGCTACACCTTC.

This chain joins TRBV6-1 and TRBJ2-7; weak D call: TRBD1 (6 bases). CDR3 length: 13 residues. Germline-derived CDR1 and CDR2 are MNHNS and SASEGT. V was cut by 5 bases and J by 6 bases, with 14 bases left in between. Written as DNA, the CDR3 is TGTGCCAGCAGTTCCCAGACAGGAATCGAGCAGTACTTC. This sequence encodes CASSSQTGIEQYF.

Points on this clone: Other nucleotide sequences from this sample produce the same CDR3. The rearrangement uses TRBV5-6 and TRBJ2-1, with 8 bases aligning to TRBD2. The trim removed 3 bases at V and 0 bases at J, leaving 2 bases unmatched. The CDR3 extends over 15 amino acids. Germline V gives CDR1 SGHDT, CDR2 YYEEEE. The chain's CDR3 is CASSSRGGSYNEQFF. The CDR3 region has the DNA TGTGCCAGCAGCTCCCGGGGGGGCTCCTACAATGAGCAGTTCTTC.